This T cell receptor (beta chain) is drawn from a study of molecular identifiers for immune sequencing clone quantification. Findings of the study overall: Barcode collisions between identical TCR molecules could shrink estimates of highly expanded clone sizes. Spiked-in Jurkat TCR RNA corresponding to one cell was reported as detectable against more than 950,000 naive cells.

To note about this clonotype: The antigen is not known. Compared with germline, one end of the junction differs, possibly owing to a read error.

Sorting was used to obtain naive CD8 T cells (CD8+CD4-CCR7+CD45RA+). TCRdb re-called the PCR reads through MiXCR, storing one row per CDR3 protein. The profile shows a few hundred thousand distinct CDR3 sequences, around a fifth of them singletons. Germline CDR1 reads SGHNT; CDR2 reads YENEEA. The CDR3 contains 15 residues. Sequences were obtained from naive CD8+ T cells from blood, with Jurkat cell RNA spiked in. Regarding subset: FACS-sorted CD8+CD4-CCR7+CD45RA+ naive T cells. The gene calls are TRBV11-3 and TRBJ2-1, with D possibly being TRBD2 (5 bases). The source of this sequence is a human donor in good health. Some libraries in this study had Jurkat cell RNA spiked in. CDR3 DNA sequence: TGTGCCTGCAGCTTCGGAGGACTGTCCTACAATGAGCAGTTCTTC. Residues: CACSFGGLSYNEQFF.